The next 14 T cell receptor beta chains were all read from a single sample in a study of blood T cell repertoires in COVID-19. Using immunoSEQ multiplex PCR, the repertoire was profiled, and TCRdb retains in-frame clones only, with some absent. Among tens of thousands of clones listed, 80% to 85% were seen once. The sample was peripheral blood. Receptors originate from a man between 50 and 59 years old with acute or convalescent COVID-19.

The J gene is TRBJ1-2, the V gene TRBV28, with 9 bases that match TRBD1. This CDR3 has 15 residues. Germline CDR1 and CDR2: MDHEN and SYDVKM. The V segment lost 4 bases and the J segment 3 bases; nucleotides outside the gene matches: 6. This CDR3 is CASSSGTGSYYGYTF. The CDR3 coding sequence is TGTGCCAGCAGTTCTGGGACAGGGTCTTACTATGGCTACACCTTC.

The rearrangement uses TRBV2 and TRBJ1-2, with D maybe TRBD1 (5 bases). CDR3 length equals 16 residues. The germline V gene encodes CDR1 SNHLY and CDR2 FYNNEI. Trimming stripped 4 bases from V and 2 bases from J, with 17 bases between. The CDR3 DNA is TGTGCCAGCAGTGGTCCCCCGGGGGGAAAGAACTATGGCTACACCTTC. This gives the protein CASSGPPGGKNYGYTF.

The V gene is TRBV4-3, the J gene TRBJ2-2; 8 bases agree with TRBD2. CDR3 size: 17 residues. Per germline, CDR1 LGHNA and CDR2 YSLEER. The V and J ends lost 2 bases and 2 bases, in that order; junction bases with no gene match: 7. As DNA, the CDR3 is TGCGCCAGCAGCCAATTAGTAGCGGGGTTTAACACCGGGGAGCTGTTTTTT. Translating it yields CASSQLVAGFNTGELFF.

This chain joins TRBV9 and TRBJ2-1, with D unclear. This CDR3 comprises 12 residues. CDR1 and CDR2 from the germline V gene are SGDLS and YYNGEE. Between the trimmed V and J ends, which lost 0 bases and 10 bases, there was a span of 8 bases. CDR3 protein: CASSVAGVEQFF. The CDR3 DNA reads as TGTGCCAGCAGCGTAGCCGGAGTGGAGCAGTTCTTC.

V and J are TRBV6-5 and TRBJ2-7; 8 nucleotides match TRBD2. V lost 4 bases, J lost 6 bases, and 11 bases stayed unmatched. The CDR3 spans 15 residues. Germline assignment: CDR1 MNHEY and CDR2 SVGAGI. The CDR3 here is CASSSPAGGFLEQYF. In DNA, the CDR3 is TGTGCCAGCAGTTCCCCCGCGGGGGGCTTCCTCGAGCAGTACTTC.

J is TRBJ1-4 and V is TRBV5-1, with 8 bases fitting TRBD1. The germline gives CDR1 SGHRS, CDR2 YFSETQ. The CDR3 is 15 residues long. V shed 6 bases, J shed 2 bases, and the junction held 6 bases outside the gene matches. This CDR3 reads CASTRQGATNEKLFF. As DNA, the CDR3 is TGCGCCAGCACCAGGCAGGGGGCGACTAATGAAAAACTGTTTTTT.

This chain joins TRBV2 and TRBJ2-1, with 9 bases matching TRBD1. V shed 6 bases, J shed 9 bases, and the junction held 9 bases outside the gene matches. The CDR3 sequence is 14 residues long. Germline values: CDR1 SNHLY, CDR2 FYNNEI. DNA for the CDR3: TGTGCCAGCAGGTCCGGGACAGGGCGGGGTGAGCAGTTCTTC. This encodes CASRSGTGRGEQFF.

This sequence joins TRBV5-1 and TRBJ2-7; weak D call: TRBD2 (6 bases). The V and J ends lost 0 bases and 2 bases respectively, with 12 bases between them. In germline, CDR1 is SGHRS, CDR2 YFSETQ. The CDR3 is made up of 15 amino acids. CDR3 nucleotide sequence: TGCGCCAGCAGCTTGGAGGGACTGGGAGCCTACGAGCAGTACTTC. It encodes CASSLEGLGAYEQYF.

This chain links TRBV7-2 with TRBJ2-7, with D perhaps TRBD1 (5 bases). V lost 1 base to trimming and J lost 0 bases, with 10 bases between them. This CDR3 comprises 15 residues. CDR1 and CDR2 (germline): SGHTA, FQGNSA. The CDR3 region is CASSLGGKSSYEQYF. The CDR3 DNA follows: TGTGCCAGCAGCTTAGGGGGCAAGAGCTCCTACGAGCAGTACTTC.

The chain is built from TRBV15 and TRBJ1-3; D call uncertain. CDR3 size: 13 residues. The ends were cut back, 0 bases at V and 9 bases at J, with 9 bases in the middle. Germline CDR1 LNHNV, CDR2 YYDKDF (reference sequence). Written as DNA, the CDR3 is TGTGCCACCAGCAGAGATGGTGAGGGCACCATATATTTT. Encoded protein: CATSRDGEGTIYF.

The chain has TRBV28 and TRBJ2-4; 10 bases are shared with TRBD1. With 5 bases clipped from V and 6 bases from J, the junction kept 7 bases outside the gene matches. There are 15 residues in the CDR3. Germline V gene lookup returns CDR1 MDHEN and CDR2 SYDVKM. CDR3 bases: TGTGCCAGCAGTCTCCACCGGGACAGGGGAAACATTCAGTACTTC. This codes for CASSLHRDRGNIQYF.

V is TRBV5-1 and J is TRBJ2-5; TRBD2 agrees at 13 bases. The germline gives CDR1 SGHRS, CDR2 YFSETQ. The CDR3 length is 15 residues. J gave up 1 base and V 5 bases, and 2 bases lay outside the gene matches. The CDR3 DNA sequence: TGCGCCAGCAGACTAGCGGGAGGGAGCCAAGAGACCCAGTACTTC. The encoded protein is CASRLAGGSQETQYF.

This chain uses TRBV28 with TRBJ1-5, with 8 bases lining up with TRBD1. The trim removed 2 bases at V and 2 bases at J, leaving 2 bases unmatched. Per germline, CDR1 MDHEN and CDR2 SYDVKM. The CDR3 contains 15 residues. CDR3 sequence: CASSLRGQGNQPQHF. DNA for the CDR3: TGTGCCAGCAGTTTACGGGGACAGGGCAATCAGCCCCAGCATTTT.

The chain joins TRBV12-3 or TRBV12-4 to TRBJ1-1, with TRBD1 as a possible D gene (5 bases). Deletions cut 6 bases from V and 10 bases from J, with 12 bases between. The length of the CDR3 is 11 residues. DNA for the CDR3: TGTGCCAGCAGCCAAGCCACAGGAGCTTTCTTT. Its protein product is CASSQATGAFF.